The entry below describes one TCR beta chain. The antigen is undetermined. Trimming cost V 4 bases and J 8 bases; bases outside gene matches: 5. CDR1 is LNHDA and CDR2 is SQIVND in the germline V gene (reference sequence). The CDR3 runs 14 residues. TCRdb's copy holds only in-frame clones and misses some; the assay was immunoSEQ multiplex PCR. The sample consists of fewer than 30,000 clones, 85% to 90% of them appearing once. The sample belongs to a study of T cells in narcolepsy. Points from the study as a whole: Healthy controls reportedly lacked the autoreactive clonotypes serially found in patients' blood. Comparing one patient's CSF and blood CD4+ clonotypes highlighted HCRT- and TRIB2-specific autoreactive clonotypes.

Specimen: CD45RA- memory CD4+ T cells from PBMCs. The V call is TRBV19, the J call TRBJ1-2; 12 nucleotides line up with TRBD1. The clonotype originates from a human donor with narcolepsy. The CDR3 DNA reads TGTGCCAGTAGTAAGGGACAGGGGGCTCTCGGCTACACCTTC. As protein: CASSKGQGALGYTF.